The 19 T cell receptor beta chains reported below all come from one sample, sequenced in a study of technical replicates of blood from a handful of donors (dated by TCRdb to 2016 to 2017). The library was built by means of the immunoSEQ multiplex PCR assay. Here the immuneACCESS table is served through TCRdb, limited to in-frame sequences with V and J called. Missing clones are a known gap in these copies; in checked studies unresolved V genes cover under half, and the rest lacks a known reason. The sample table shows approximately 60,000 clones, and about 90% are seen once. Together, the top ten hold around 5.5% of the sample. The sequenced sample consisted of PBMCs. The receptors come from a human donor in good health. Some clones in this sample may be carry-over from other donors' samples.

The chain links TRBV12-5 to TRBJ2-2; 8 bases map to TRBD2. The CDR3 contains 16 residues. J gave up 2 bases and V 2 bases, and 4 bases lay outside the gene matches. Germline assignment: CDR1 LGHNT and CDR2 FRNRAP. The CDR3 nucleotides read TGTGCTAGTGGTTTGCGGCTAGCGGGTAACACCGGGGAGCTGTTTTTT. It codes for CASGLRLAGNTGELFF. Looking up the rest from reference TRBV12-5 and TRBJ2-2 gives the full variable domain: DARVTQTPRHKVTEMGQEVTMRCQPILGHNTVFWYRQTMMQGLELLAYFRNRAPLDDSGMPKDRFSAEMPDATLATLKIQPSEPRDSAVYFCASGLRLAGNTGELFFGEGSRLTVL.

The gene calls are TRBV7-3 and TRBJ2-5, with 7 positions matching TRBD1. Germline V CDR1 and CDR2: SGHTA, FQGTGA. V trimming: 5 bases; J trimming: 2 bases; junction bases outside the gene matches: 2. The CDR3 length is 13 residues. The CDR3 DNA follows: TGTGCCAGCAGCCGGGACAGACAAGAGACCCAGTACTTC. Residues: CASSRDRQETQYF.

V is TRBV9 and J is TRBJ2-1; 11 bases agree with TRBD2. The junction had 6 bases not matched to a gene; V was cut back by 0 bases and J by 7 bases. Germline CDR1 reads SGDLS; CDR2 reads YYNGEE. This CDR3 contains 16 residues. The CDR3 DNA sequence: TGTGCCAGCAGCGTAGTTTCTAGCGGGGGGTTGAATGAGCAGTTCTTC. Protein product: CASSVVSSGGLNEQFF.

CDR3 coding DNA: TGTGCCAGCAGTACCTACAGGGGAGACAGCAATCAGCCCCAGCATTTT. It is translated as CASSTYRGDSNQPQHF. This chain joins TRBV9 and TRBJ1-5; 7 bases map to TRBD1. Germline-derived CDR1 and CDR2 are SGDLS and YYNGEE. V dropped 5 bases and J dropped 1; count of bases not matched to a gene: 9. The CDR3 runs to 16 residues. The full variable domain, with the rest looked up from reference TRBV9 and TRBJ1-5, is DSGVTQTPKHLITATGQRVTLRCSPRSGDLSVYWYQQSLDQGLQFLIQYYNGEERAKGNILERFSAQQFPDLHSELNLSSLELGDSALYFCASSTYRGDSNQPQHFGDGTRLSIL.

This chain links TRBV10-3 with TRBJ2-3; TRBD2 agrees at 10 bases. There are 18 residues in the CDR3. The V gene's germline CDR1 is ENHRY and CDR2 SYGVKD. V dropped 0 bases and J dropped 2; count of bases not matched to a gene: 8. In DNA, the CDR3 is TGTGCCATCAGTGAGTCGGCTAGCGGGGGCTCTTACACAGATACGCAGTATTTT. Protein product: CAISESASGGSYTDTQYF.

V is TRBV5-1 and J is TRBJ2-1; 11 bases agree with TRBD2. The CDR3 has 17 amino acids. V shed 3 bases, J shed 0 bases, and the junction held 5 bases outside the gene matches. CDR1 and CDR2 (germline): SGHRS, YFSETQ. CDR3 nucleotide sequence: TGCGCCAGCAGCTCCGGGACTAGCGGTAGCTCCTACAATGAGCAGTTCTTC. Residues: CASSSGTSGSSYNEQFF.

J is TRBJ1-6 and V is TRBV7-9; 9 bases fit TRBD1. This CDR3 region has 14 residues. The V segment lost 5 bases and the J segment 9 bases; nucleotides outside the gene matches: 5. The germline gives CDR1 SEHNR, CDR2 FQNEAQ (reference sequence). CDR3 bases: TGTGCCAGCAGCGTGACAGGGGGACTTTCACCCCTCCACTTT. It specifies CASSVTGGLSPLHF.

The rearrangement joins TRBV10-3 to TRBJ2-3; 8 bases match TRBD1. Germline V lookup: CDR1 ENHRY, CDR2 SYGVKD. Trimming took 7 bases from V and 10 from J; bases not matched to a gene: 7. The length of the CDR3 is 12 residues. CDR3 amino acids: CAIKPDRAAQYF. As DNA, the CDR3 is TGTGCCATCAAACCGGACAGGGCGGCGCAGTATTTT.

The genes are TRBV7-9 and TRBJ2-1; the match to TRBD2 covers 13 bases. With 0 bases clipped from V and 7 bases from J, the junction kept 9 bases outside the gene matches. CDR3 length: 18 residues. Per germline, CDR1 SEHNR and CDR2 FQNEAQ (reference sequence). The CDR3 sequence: CASSLARWTSGGRNEQFF. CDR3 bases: TGTGCCAGCAGCTTAGCGCGATGGACTAGCGGGGGACGTAATGAGCAGTTCTTC.

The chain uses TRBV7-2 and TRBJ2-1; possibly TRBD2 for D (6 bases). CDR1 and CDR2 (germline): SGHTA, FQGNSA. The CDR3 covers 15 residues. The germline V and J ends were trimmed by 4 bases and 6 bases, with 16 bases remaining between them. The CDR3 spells CASSSWEAGSNEQFF. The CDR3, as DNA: TGTGCCAGCAGCTCCTGGGAGGCAGGGAGCAATGAGCAGTTCTTC.

The CDR3 loop reads CASSRFRQASTEAFF. DNA for the CDR3: TGTGCCAGTAGTAGATTTCGACAGGCGAGCACTGAAGCTTTCTTT. This chain uses TRBV19 with TRBJ1-1; D perhaps matches TRBD1 (6 bases). V shed 4 bases and J shed 4 bases, with 16 bases lying between them. The CDR3 sequence is 15 residues long. The germline gives CDR1 LNHDA, CDR2 SQIVND (reference sequence).

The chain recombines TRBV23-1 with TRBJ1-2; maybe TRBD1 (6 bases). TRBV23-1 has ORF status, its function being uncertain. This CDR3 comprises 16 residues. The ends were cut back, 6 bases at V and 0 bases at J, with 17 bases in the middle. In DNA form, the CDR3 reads TGCGCCAGCAGCCATAAACGGGACACCGCTAACTATGGCTACACCTTC. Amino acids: CASSHKRDTANYGYTF.

The CDR3 loop is CASSLYLPPPRDRADYGYTF. The CDR3 nucleotides read TGTGCCAGCAGCTTATATCTTCCACCCCCTCGGGACAGGGCGGACTATGGCTACACCTTC. The chain combines TRBV13 with TRBJ1-2; TRBD1 aligns across 9 bases. Trimming cost V 2 bases and J 3 bases; bases outside gene matches: 19. The germline CDR1 and CDR2 sequences are PRHDT and FYEKMQ (reference sequence). There are 20 residues in the CDR3.

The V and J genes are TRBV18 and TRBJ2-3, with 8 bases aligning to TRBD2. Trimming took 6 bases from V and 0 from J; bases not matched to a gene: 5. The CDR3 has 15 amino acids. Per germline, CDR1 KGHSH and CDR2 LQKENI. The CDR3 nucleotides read TGTGCCAGCTCTAACCCTAGCGGGAGCACAGATACGCAGTATTTT. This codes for CASSNPSGSTDTQYF.

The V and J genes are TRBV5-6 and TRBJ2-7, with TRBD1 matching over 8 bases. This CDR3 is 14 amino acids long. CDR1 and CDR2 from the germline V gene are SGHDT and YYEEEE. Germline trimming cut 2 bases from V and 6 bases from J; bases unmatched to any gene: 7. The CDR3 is CASSFGQGVGEQYF. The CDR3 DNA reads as TGTGCCAGCAGCTTTGGACAGGGAGTCGGCGAGCAGTACTTC. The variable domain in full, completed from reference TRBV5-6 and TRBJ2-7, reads DAGVTQSPTHLIKTRGQQVTLRCSPKSGHDTVSWYQQALGQGPQFIFQYYEEEERQRGNFPDRFSGHQFPNYSSELNVNALLLGDSALYLCASSFGQGVGEQYFGPGTRLTVT.

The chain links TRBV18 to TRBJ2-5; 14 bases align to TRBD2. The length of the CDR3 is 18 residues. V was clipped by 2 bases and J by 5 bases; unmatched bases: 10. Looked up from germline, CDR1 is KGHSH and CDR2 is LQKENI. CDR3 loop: CASSPWGTSGSGLETQYF. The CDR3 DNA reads TGTGCCAGCTCACCATGGGGGACTAGCGGGAGCGGGCTGGAGACCCAGTACTTC.

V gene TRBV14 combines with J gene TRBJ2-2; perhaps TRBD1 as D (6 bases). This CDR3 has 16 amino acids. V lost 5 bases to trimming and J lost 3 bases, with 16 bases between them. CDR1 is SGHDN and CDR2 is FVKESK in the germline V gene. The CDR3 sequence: CASSWVVGHYTGELFF. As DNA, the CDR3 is TGTGCCAGCAGCTGGGTCGTGGGACACTACACCGGGGAGCTGTTTTTT.

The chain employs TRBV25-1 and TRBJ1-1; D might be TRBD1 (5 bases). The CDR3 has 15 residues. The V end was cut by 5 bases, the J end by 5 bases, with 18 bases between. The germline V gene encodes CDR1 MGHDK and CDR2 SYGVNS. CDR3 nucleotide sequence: TGTGCCAGCAGTATCCTGGACACACACGGGACTGAAGCTTTCTTT. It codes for CASSILDTHGTEAFF. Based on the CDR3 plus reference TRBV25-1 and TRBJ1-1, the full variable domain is EADIYQTPRYLVIGTGKKITLECSQTMGHDKMYWYQQDPGMELHLIHYSYGVNSTEKGDLSSESTVSRIRTEHFPLTLESARPSHTSQYLCASSILDTHGTEAFFGQGTRLTVV.

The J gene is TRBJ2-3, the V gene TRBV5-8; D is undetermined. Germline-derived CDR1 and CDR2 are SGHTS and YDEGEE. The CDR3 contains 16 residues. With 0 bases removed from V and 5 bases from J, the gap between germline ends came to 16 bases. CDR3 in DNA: TGTGCCAGCAGCTTGGCTTCAATCGTAGGCGGAGATACGCAGTATTTT. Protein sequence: CASSLASIVGGDTQYF.